Given below is one TCR beta chain in context. PCR involved 60 Vbeta and 13 Jbeta primers. Produced via immunoSEQ multiplex PCR; TCRdb's table is partial and in-frame only. The sample has fewer than 200,000 clones; about two thirds are singletons. This sample stems from a study of cytomegalovirus exposure and HLA in healthy donors. Between the trimmed V and J ends, which lost 1 base and 5 bases, there was a span of 6 bases. This CDR3 region has 13 residues. From germline, CDR1 is SGHTA and CDR2 FQGNSA. The clonotype originates from a human donor in good health. The chain recombines TRBV7-2 with TRBJ1-5; D is unresolved. The material sequenced was PBMCs. The CDR3 sequence: CASSLGRYQPQHF. CDR3 nucleotides: TGTGCCAGCAGCTTAGGGCGGTATCAGCCCCAGCATTTT. The full variable domain, in which reference TRBV7-2 and TRBJ1-5 provide the parts outside the CDR3, is GAGVSQSPSNKVTEKGKDVELRCDPISGHTALYWYRQSLGQGLEFLIYFQGNSAPDKSGLPSDRFSAERTGGSVSTLTIQRTQQEDSAVYLCASSLGRYQPQHFGDGTRLSIL.